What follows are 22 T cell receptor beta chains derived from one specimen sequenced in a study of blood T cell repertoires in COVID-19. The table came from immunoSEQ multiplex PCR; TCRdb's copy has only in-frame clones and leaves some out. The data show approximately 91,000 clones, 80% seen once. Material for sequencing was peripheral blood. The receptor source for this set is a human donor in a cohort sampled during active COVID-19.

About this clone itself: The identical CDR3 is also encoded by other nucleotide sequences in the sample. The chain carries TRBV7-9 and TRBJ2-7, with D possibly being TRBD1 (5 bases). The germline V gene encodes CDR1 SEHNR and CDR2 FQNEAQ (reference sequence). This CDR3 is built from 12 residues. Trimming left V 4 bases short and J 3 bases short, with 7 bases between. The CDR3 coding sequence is TGTGCCAGCAGCTCTCAGGGCTACGAGCAGTACTTC. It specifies CASSSQGYEQYF.

CDR3: CASSLADEQYF. The CDR3 DNA reads TGTGCCAGCAGTTTAGCGGACGAGCAGTACTTC. The chain recombines TRBV6-5 with TRBJ2-7; the D gene is possibly TRBD2 (6 bases). The CDR3 totals 11 residues. V was shortened by 4 bases and J by 5 bases, with 6 bases between the two germline ends. Germline values: CDR1 MNHEY, CDR2 SVGAGI.

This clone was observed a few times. The CDR3 loop reads CASSIVAGVYEQYF. In DNA form, the CDR3 reads TGTGCCAGTAGTATCGTTGCGGGAGTGTACGAGCAGTACTTC. V and J are TRBV19 and TRBJ2-7; TRBD2 aligns across 7 bases. This CDR3 region has 14 residues. J lost 4 bases, V lost 3 bases, and 6 bases had no gene match. Germline V CDR1 and CDR2: LNHDA, SQIVND (reference sequence). Full variable domain (outside the CDR3, taken from reference TRBV19 and TRBJ2-7): DGGITQSPKYLFRKEGQNVTLSCEQNLNHDAMYWYRQDPGQGLRLIYYSQIVNDFQKGDIAEGYSVSREKKESFPLTVTSAQKNPTAFYLCASSIVAGVYEQYFGPGTRLTVT.

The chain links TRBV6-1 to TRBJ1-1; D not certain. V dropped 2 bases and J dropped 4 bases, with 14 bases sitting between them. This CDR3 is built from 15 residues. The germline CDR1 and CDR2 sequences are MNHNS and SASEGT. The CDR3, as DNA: TGTGCCAGCAGTGAATGGCGGGTGCAAGCCACTGAAGCTTTCTTT. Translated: CASSEWRVQATEAFF.

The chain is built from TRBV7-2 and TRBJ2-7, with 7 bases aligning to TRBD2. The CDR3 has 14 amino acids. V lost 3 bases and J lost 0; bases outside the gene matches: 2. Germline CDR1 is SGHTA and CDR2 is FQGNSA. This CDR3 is CASSFGTTSYEQYF. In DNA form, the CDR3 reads TGTGCCAGCAGCTTCGGGACTACCTCCTACGAGCAGTACTTC.

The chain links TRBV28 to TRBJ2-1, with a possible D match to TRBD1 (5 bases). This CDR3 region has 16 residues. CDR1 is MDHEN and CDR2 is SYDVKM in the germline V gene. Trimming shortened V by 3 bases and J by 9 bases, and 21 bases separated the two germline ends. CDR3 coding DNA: TGTGCCAGCAGTTTTTTTAGCAGGGTTAGTAAGACTGAGCAGTTCTTC. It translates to CASSFFSRVSKTEQFF. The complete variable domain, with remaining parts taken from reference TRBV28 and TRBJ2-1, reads DVKVTQSSRYLVKRTGEKVFLECVQDMDHENMFWYRQDPGLGLRLIYFSYDVKMKEKGDIPEGYSVSREKKERFSLILESASTNQTSMYLCASSFFSRVSKTEQFFGPGTRLTVL.

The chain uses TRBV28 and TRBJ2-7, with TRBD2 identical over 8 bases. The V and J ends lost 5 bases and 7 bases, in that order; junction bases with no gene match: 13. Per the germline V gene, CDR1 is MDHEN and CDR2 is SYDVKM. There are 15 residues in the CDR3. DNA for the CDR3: TGTGCCAGCAGTCCCGGGAGTAGCGGGACTGGTGAGCAGTACTTC. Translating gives CASSPGSSGTGEQYF.

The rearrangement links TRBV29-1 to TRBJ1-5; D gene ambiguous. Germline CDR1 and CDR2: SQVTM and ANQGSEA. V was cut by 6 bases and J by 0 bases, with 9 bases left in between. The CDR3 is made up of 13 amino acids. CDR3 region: CSVTGDSNQPQHF. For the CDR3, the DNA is TGCAGCGTCACCGGGGATAGCAATCAGCCCCAGCATTTT. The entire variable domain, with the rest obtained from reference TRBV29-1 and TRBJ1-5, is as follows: SAVISQKPSRDICQRGTSLTIQCQVDSQVTMMFWYRQQPGQSLTLIATANQGSEATYESGFVIDKFPISRPNLTFSTLTVSNMSPEDSSIYLCSVTGDSNQPQHFGDGTRLSIL.

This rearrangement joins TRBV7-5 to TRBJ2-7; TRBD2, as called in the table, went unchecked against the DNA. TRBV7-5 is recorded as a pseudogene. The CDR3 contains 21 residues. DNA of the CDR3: TGTGTCAGAAGCTTAGCGGACAGGGGAAAATGTAGCGGGAGTTTTTGCTACGAGCAGTACTTC. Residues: CVRSLADRGKCSGSFCYEQYF.

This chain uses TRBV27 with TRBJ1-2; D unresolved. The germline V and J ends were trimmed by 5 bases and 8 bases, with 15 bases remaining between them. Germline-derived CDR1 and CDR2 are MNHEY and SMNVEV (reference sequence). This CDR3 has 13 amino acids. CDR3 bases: TGTGCCAGCAGTCGAACAGCGGCTTGGGGCTACACCTTC. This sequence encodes CASSRTAAWGYTF.

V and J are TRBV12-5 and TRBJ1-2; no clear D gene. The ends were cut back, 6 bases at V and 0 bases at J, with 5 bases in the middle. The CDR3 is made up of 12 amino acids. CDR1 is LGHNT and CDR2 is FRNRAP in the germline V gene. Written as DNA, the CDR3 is TGTGCTAGTGGACAAGCTAACTATGGCTACACCTTC. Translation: CASGQANYGYTF. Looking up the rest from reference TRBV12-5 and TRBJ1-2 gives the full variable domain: DARVTQTPRHKVTEMGQEVTMRCQPILGHNTVFWYRQTMMQGLELLAYFRNRAPLDDSGMPKDRFSAEMPDATLATLKIQPSEPRDSAVYFCASGQANYGYTFGSGTRLTVV.

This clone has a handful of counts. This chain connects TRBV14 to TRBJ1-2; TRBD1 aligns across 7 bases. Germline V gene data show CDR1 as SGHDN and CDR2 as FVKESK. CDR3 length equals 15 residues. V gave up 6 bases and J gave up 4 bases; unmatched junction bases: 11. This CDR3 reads CASRGTAIRPYGYTF. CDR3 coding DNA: TGTGCCAGCAGGGGGACAGCGATCCGGCCCTATGGCTACACCTTC.

The CDR3 sequence: CASSSTGESEKLFF. The CDR3 DNA reads TGCGCCAGCAGCTCGACAGGGGAGAGCGAAAAACTGTTTTTT. V gene TRBV5-1 combines with J gene TRBJ1-4; 8 bases fit TRBD1. The CDR3 runs to 14 residues. The germline gives CDR1 SGHRS, CDR2 YFSETQ. The V and J ends lost 3 bases and 8 bases, in that order; junction bases with no gene match: 6.

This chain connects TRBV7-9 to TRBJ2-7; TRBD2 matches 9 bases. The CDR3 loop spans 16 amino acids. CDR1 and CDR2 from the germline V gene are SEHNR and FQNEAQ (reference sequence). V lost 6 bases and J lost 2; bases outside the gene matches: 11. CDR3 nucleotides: TGTGCCAGCAGTTTGCCATTTAGCGGGAGAACCTACGAGCAGTACTTC. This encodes CASSLPFSGRTYEQYF. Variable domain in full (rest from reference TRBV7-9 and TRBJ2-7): DTGVSQNPRHKITKRGQNVTFRCDPISEHNRLYWYRQTLGQGPEFLTYFQNEAQLEKSRLLSDRFSAERPKGSFSTLEIQRTEQGDSAMYLCASSLPFSGRTYEQYFGPGTRLTVT.

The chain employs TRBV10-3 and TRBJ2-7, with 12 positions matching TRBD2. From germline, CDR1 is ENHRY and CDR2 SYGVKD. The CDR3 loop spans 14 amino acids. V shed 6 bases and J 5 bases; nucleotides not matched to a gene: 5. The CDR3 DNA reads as TGTGCCATCAGACCGGGACTAGCGGGCAACGAGCAGTACTTC. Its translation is CAIRPGLAGNEQYF.

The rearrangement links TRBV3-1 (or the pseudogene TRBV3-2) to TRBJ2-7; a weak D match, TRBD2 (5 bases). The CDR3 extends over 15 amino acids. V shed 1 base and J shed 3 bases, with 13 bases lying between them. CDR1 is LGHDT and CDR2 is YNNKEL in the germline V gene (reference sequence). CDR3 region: CASSQGAHRGYEQYF. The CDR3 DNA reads TGTGCCAGCAGCCAAGGAGCGCACCGGGGCTACGAGCAGTACTTC.

The CDR3 spells CAWSPRLAASSYEQYF. CDR3 nucleotide sequence: TGTGCCTGGAGCCCTAGACTAGCGGCAAGCTCCTACGAGCAGTACTTC. The chain carries TRBV30 and TRBJ2-7, with 9 bases fitting TRBD2. Germline loops: CDR1 GTSNPN, CDR2 SVGIG (reference sequence). V shed 3 bases, J shed 0 bases, and the junction held 9 bases outside the gene matches. The CDR3 is made up of 16 amino acids.

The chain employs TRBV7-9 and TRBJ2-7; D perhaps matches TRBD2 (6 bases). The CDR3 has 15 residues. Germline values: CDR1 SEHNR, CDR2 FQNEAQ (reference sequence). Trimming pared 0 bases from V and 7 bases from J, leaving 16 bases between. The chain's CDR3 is CASSLALKGRGEQYF. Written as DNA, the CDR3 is TGTGCCAGCAGCTTAGCGCTAAAGGGGCGGGGTGAGCAGTACTTC. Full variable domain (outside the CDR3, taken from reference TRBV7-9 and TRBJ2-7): DTGVSQNPRHKITKRGQNVTFRCDPISEHNRLYWYRQTLGQGPEFLTYFQNEAQLEKSRLLSDRFSAERPKGSFSTLEIQRTEQGDSAMYLCASSLALKGRGEQYFGPGTRLTVT.

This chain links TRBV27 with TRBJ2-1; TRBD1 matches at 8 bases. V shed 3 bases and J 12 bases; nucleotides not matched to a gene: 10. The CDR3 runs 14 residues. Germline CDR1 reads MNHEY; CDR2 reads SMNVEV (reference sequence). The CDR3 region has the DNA TGTGCCAGCAGTTTCCAGGGGGCGCGTAAAGGGCAGTTCTTC. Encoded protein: CASSFQGARKGQFF.

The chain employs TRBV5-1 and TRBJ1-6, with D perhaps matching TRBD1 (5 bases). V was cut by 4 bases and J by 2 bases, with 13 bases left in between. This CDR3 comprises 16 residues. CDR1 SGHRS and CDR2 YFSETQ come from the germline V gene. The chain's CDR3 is CASSLGSRAYNSPLHF. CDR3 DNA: TGCGCCAGCAGCCTTGGGTCCAGGGCCTATAATTCACCCCTCCACTTT.

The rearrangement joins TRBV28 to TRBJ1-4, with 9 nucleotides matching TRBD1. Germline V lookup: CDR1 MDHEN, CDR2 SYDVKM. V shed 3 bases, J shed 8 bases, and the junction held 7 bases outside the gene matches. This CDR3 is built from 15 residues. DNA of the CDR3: TGTGCCAGCAGTTTCCGGGACAGGGTGAACGAAAAACTGTTTTTT. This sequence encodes CASSFRDRVNEKLFF.

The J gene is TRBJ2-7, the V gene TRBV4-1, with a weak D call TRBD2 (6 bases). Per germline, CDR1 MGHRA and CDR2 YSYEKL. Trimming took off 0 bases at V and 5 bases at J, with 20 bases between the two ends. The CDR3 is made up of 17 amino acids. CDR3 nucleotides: TGCGCCAGCAGCCAAGACACACCTGGTCTCCGGGGGAACGAGCAGTACTTC. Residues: CASSQDTPGLRGNEQYF.